The T cell receptor (beta chain) described here comes from a study of early T cells in non-severe SARS-CoV-2 infection. Study overall: Chains were unpaired, as sequencing was done on bulk RNA from unsorted whole blood. Study results and caveats: In VDJdb matching, anti-spike CD8 responses were favored while private and CD4 specificities went missing.

The CDR3 consists of 11 residues. Germline CDR1 reads MNHNY; CDR2 reads SVGAGI (reference sequence). V shed 10 bases and J shed 6 bases, with 13 bases lying between them. The library protocol tagged individual cDNA molecules with unique molecular identifiers. One entry per CDR3 protein results from TCRdb running MiXCR on the 5' RACE reads. The repertoire holds approximately 71,000 distinct CDR3 sequences, approximately 11% seen once, with 6.4% in the top ten. This clonotype was seen just once. The antigen is undetermined. The chain uses TRBV6-6 and TRBJ2-7; D is tentatively TRBD1 or TRBD2 (5 bases each). This receptor was obtained from an adult who was a healthcare worker with PCR-confirmed SARS-CoV-2 infection or an uninfected control (not recorded which). Sequenced material: whole blood. CDR3: CATTDSGEQYF. CDR3 sequence (DNA): TGTGCCACCACTGACAGCGGCGAGCAGTACTTC.